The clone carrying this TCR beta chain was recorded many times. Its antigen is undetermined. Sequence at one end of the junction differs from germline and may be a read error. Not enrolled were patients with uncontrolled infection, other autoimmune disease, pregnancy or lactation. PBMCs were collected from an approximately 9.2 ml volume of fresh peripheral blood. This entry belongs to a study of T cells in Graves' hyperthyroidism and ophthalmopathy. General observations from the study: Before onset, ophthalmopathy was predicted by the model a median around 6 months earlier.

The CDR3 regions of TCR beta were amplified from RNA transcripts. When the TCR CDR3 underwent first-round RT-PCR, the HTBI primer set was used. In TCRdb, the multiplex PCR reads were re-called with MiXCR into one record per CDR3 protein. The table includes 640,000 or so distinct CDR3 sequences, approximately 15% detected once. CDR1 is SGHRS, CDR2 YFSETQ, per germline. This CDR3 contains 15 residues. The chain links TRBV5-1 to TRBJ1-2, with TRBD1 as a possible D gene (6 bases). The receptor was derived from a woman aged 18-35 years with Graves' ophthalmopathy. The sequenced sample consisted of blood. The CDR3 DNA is TGCGCCAGCACCTTGTACCCGGGGGCCGACTATGGCTACACCTTC. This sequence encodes CASTLYPGADYGYTF.